The 13 T cell receptor beta chains in this list originate from one sample, sequenced in a study of response to subunit inactivated influenza vaccine. Each CDR3 protein is one row after TCRdb ran MiXCR on the RT-PCR reads. The profile shows more than 450,000 distinct CDR3 sequences, around 10% of them singletons. These data were likewise used in another study, on T cells expressing NK-cell markers. From that paper: The TCR beta cDNA came from 5'RACE template switching with UMIs.

The source material was PBMCs from blood, sampled on the day of vaccination. The receptors stem from a man aged 50 to 59 who received an inactivated influenza vaccine.

This clonotype was counted many times. The chain couples TRBV5-1 to TRBJ2-1; D not certain. CDR3 length: 14 residues. Germline V gene data show CDR1 as SGHRS and CDR2 as YFSETQ. Trimming removed 0 bases at V and 5 bases at J, with 9 bases between. The CDR3 nucleotides are TGCGCCAGCAGCTTGGGTAGGATGGACAATGAGCAGTTCTTC. This gives the protein CASSLGRMDNEQFF.

J is TRBJ2-3 and V is TRBV5-6; 10 positions agree with TRBD2. Unmatched junction bases numbered 15, after V lost 0 bases and J lost 5 bases. Looked up from germline, CDR1 is SGHDT and CDR2 is YYEEEE. This CDR3 is built from 19 residues. CDR3 nucleotides: TGTGCCAGCAGCTTGGTTCGGGCTAGCGGGAGACCCACGGGAGATACGCAGTATTTT. This sequence encodes CASSLVRASGRPTGDTQYF.

This clonotype has only a few counts. This chain uses TRBV28 with TRBJ2-1; 9 bases agree with TRBD1. The J segment lost 3 bases and the V segment lost 5 bases, leaving 5 bases of the junction unmatched. CDR3 length equals 15 residues. The germline V gene has CDR1 MDHEN and CDR2 SYDVKM. CDR3: CASSAGTGFYNEQFF. For the CDR3, the DNA is TGTGCCAGCAGTGCCGGGACAGGGTTCTACAATGAGCAGTTCTTC.

V usage is TRBV5-1 and J usage is TRBJ2-5, with TRBD2 matching over 7 bases. V shed 1 base and J 1 base; nucleotides not matched to a gene: 4. Per the germline V gene, CDR1 is SGHRS and CDR2 is YFSETQ. CDR3 size: 15 residues. The CDR3 region is CASSLSSSGQETQYF. The DNA for the CDR3 is TGCGCCAGCAGCTTGTCTTCTAGCGGCCAAGAGACCCAGTACTTC. The full variable domain, rest sourced from reference TRBV5-1 and TRBJ2-5, is KAGVTQTPRYLIKTRGQQVTLSCSPISGHRSVSWYQQTPGQGLQFLFEYFSETQRNKGNFPGRFSGRQFSNSRSEMNVSTLELGDSALYLCASSLSSSGQETQYFGPGTRLLVL.

This clonotype has only a few counts. The chain is built from TRBV5-1 and TRBJ2-1; D unclear. V lost 0 bases and J lost 3, with 10 bases in between. CDR1 and CDR2 from the germline V gene are SGHRS and YFSETQ. CDR3 length: 15 residues. DNA for the CDR3: TGCGCCAGCAGCTTGGCCGCAGGAAACTACAATGAGCAGTTCTTC. The encoded protein is CASSLAAGNYNEQFF.

This clonotype has ten or more counts. The chain uses TRBV5-1 and TRBJ2-1; D may be TRBD2 (5 bases). This CDR3 is 13 amino acids long. In germline, CDR1 is SGHRS, CDR2 YFSETQ. Trimming took 5 bases from V and 9 from J, leaving 15 bases between them. The CDR3 DNA reads TGCGCCAGCAGGGAGGAAGCTTTGGGTGAGCAGTTCTTC. Translation gives CASREEALGEQFF. Looking up the rest from reference TRBV5-1 and TRBJ2-1 gives the full variable domain: KAGVTQTPRYLIKTRGQQVTLSCSPISGHRSVSWYQQTPGQGLQFLFEYFSETQRNKGNFPGRFSGRQFSNSRSEMNVSTLELGDSALYLCASREEALGEQFFGPGTRLTVL.

This clonotype was seen a handful of times. The gene calls are TRBV12-3 or TRBV12-4 and TRBJ2-7, with 7 positions matching TRBD2. This CDR3 comprises 13 residues. V shed 5 bases, J shed 2 bases, and the junction held 3 bases outside the gene matches. CDR3 nucleotides: TGTGCCAGCAGTACTCGGGGGGCCTACGAGCAGTACTTC. Translation gives CASSTRGAYEQYF.

This clonotype was detected only a few times. For the CDR3, the DNA is TGCAGTGCTAGAGGCGAGGGGGTCGAGACCCAGTACTTC. This codes for CSARGEGVETQYF. The chain couples TRBV20-1 to TRBJ2-5; a possible D gene is TRBD1 (6 bases). The CDR3 extends over 13 amino acids. V was clipped by 1 base and J by 5 bases, with 11 bases between them. Germline V CDR1 and CDR2: DFQATT, SNEGSKA (reference sequence).

This clonotype was seen a handful of times. The gene calls are TRBV12-3 or TRBV12-4 and TRBJ2-1; TRBD2 matches at 9 bases. This CDR3 has 17 residues. V lost 6 bases and J lost 0; bases outside the gene matches: 9. The CDR3 DNA sequence: TGTGCCAGCAGCCCGCCTAGCGGGGCGACCTCCTACAATGAGCAGTTCTTC. This translates into CASSPPSGATSYNEQFF.

This clonotype was seen only a few times. The chain links TRBV24-1 to TRBJ2-5; 7 nucleotides align to TRBD1. Germline V CDR1 and CDR2: KGHDR, SFDVKD. J was trimmed by 1 base and V by 4 bases; bases with no gene match: 5. The CDR3 sequence is 15 residues long. The CDR3 loop is CATSDRGTVQETQYF. The CDR3 DNA is TGTGCCACCAGTGACCGTGGGACAGTCCAAGAGACCCAGTACTTC.

This clonotype was observed a few times. The genes are TRBV5-1 and TRBJ2-2; TRBD2 is a possible D gene (6 bases). Germline V lookup: CDR1 SGHRS, CDR2 YFSETQ. This CDR3 comprises 19 residues. The V end lost 0 bases, the J end lost 0 bases, and 18 bases lay between the germline ends. The CDR3 sequence is CASSLGLGRTNSNTGELFF. CDR3 nucleotide sequence: TGCGCCAGCAGCTTGGGGCTTGGGCGGACTAATTCGAACACCGGGGAGCTGTTTTTT.

The chain joins TRBV7-9 to TRBJ2-1; 8 bases are a match to TRBD2. Germline CDR1 reads SEHNR; CDR2 reads FQNEAQ (reference sequence). This CDR3 spans 17 amino acids. Trimming took 5 bases from V and 6 from J; bases not matched to a gene: 15. CDR3 coding DNA: TGTGCCAGCAGCATAGTCCGACTAGCGTCCCGACCCAATGAGCAGTTCTTC. This translates into CASSIVRLASRPNEQFF.

This clonotype was counted a few times. The rearrangement joins TRBV12-3 or TRBV12-4 to TRBJ1-1, with D perhaps TRBD1 (6 bases). This CDR3 spans 13 amino acids. V was trimmed by 5 bases and J by 4 bases, leaving 11 bases between them. CDR3 in DNA: TGTGCCAGCAGTGTGGACAGAACCACTGAAGCTTTCTTT. Encoded protein: CASSVDRTTEAFF.